One and the same sample provided the 10 T cell receptor beta chains below, sequenced in a study of response to subunit inactivated influenza vaccine. TCRdb re-called the RT-PCR reads with MiXCR, one entry per CDR3 protein. The sample lists 500,000 to 550,000 distinct CDR3 sequences, about 7.6% occurring once. The sequenced sample was PBMCs from blood, obtained roughly 24 months after vaccination. The receptors shown here come from a man between 50 and 69 years old who received an inactivated influenza vaccine.

The chain combines TRBV24-1 with TRBJ2-2; D not resolved. This CDR3 spans 12 amino acids. Trimming took 6 bases from V and 7 from J, leaving 8 bases between them. Germline values: CDR1 KGHDR, CDR2 SFDVKD. The CDR3 protein is CATSQYGGELFF. The CDR3 DNA reads as TGTGCCACCAGTCAATACGGCGGGGAGCTGTTTTTT.

This clonotype was counted many times. The chain carries TRBV4-3 and TRBJ2-7; a weak D match, TRBD1 (5 bases). Trimming pared 1 base from V and 3 bases from J, leaving 16 bases between. Germline-derived CDR1 and CDR2 are LGHNA and YSLEER. The CDR3 length is 16 residues. CDR3 sequence: CASSQVIGAGLYEQYF. CDR3 bases: TGCGCCAGCAGCCAAGTTATTGGTGCAGGGCTCTACGAGCAGTACTTC.

V gene TRBV6-1 combines with J gene TRBJ2-3; 7 positions match TRBD2. The length of the CDR3 is 15 residues. V trimming: 5 bases; J trimming: 3 bases; junction bases outside the gene matches: 8. Germline CDR1 is MNHNS and CDR2 is SASEGT. CDR3 residues: CASSPWAGVTDTQYF. The CDR3 DNA is TGTGCCAGCAGTCCCTGGGCGGGAGTTACAGATACGCAGTATTTT.

This clonotype was detected ten times or more. V usage is TRBV3-1 and J usage is TRBJ1-2; 8 nucleotides match TRBD1. Germline CDR1 is LGHDT and CDR2 is YNNKEL (reference sequence). Trimming took 0 bases from V and 2 from J; bases not matched to a gene: 11. The CDR3 contains 18 residues. This CDR3 is CASSQDHGGQVYNYGYTF. The DNA of the CDR3 is TGTGCCAGCAGCCAAGATCACGGGGGACAGGTCTACAACTATGGCTACACCTTC.

The chain uses TRBV10-3 and TRBJ2-1; D uncertain. Trimming stripped 3 bases from V and 5 bases from J, with 5 bases between. The CDR3 is 12 amino acids. Germline CDR1 reads ENHRY; CDR2 reads SYGVKD. CDR3 in DNA: TGTGCCATCAGTGAATCAGACAATGAGCAGTTCTTC. It specifies CAISESDNEQFF.

In its sample, this clonotype was seen a few times. The chain links TRBV6-2 or TRBV6-3 to TRBJ1-1; D possibly corresponds to TRBD1 (6 bases). Trimming removed 0 bases at V and 1 base at J, with 9 bases between. The length of the CDR3 is 15 residues. The germline gives CDR1 MNHEY, CDR2 SVGEGT. The CDR3 region is CASSYSGHSNTEAFF. The CDR3 DNA reads TGTGCCAGCAGTTACTCGGGACACTCGAACACTGAAGCTTTCTTT.

This clonotype occurred a few times. The chain has TRBV20-1 and TRBJ2-7, with TRBD2 matching 11 bases. Germline loops: CDR1 DFQATT, CDR2 SNEGSKA (reference sequence). V was pared by 5 bases and J by 1 base, with 7 bases of the junction left unmatched. The CDR3 runs to 15 residues. This CDR3 is CSARPGTSGSYEQYF. The CDR3 bases are TGCAGTGCTCGACCGGGGACTAGCGGATCCTACGAGCAGTACTTC.

This clonotype was observed at least ten times. The chain links TRBV29-1 to TRBJ2-1; TRBD2 matches at 7 bases. Germline V gives CDR1 SQVTM, CDR2 ANQGSEA. J was trimmed by 5 bases and V by 6 bases; bases with no gene match: 10. The CDR3 is made up of 14 amino acids. DNA for the CDR3: TGCAGCGTCGCCCGGGGGGACTTGAACAATGAGCAGTTCTTC. It is translated as CSVARGDLNNEQFF.

This clonotype was observed many times. The rearrangement joins TRBV7-2 to TRBJ2-2; unclear D gene. Trimming pared 2 bases from V and 1 base from J, leaving 8 bases between. CDR3 length: 15 amino acids. Germline CDR1 and CDR2: SGHTA and FQGNSA. The CDR3 sequence: CASSLTAGNTGELFF. The CDR3 DNA is TGTGCCAGCAGCTTAACGGCAGGGAACACCGGGGAGCTGTTTTTT.

In its sample, this clonotype was seen many times. The rearrangement links TRBV9 to TRBJ2-5, with D perhaps matching TRBD1 or TRBD2 (5 bases each). V dropped 0 bases and J dropped 6 bases, with 15 bases sitting between them. Germline CDR1 SGDLS, CDR2 YYNGEE. This CDR3 contains 15 residues. The chain's CDR3 is CASSVGGESGKTQYF. The DNA of the CDR3 is TGTGCCAGCAGCGTAGGAGGGGAGTCCGGGAAGACCCAGTACTTC. Full variable domain (remainder filled in from reference TRBV9 and TRBJ2-5): DSGVTQTPKHLITATGQRVTLRCSPRSGDLSVYWYQQSLDQGLQFLIQYYNGEERAKGNILERFSAQQFPDLHSELNLSSLELGDSALYFCASSVGGESGKTQYFGPGTRLLVL.